These 9 T cell receptor beta chains share one sample of origin, sequenced in a study of T cells in localized non-small cell lung cancer. Sequencing used immunoSEQ multiplex PCR; TCRdb keeps in-frame clones, though not all of them. Of over 45,000 clones in the sample, 70% to 90% were seen once. This sample comprised peripheral blood, obtained before any cancer treatment. These receptors were taken from a man aged 40 to 75 with stage I squamous cell lung carcinoma.

The rearrangement links TRBV7-9 to TRBJ2-7, with 7 bases that match TRBD1. V was pared by 5 bases and J by 6 bases, with 13 bases of the junction left unmatched. CDR3 length: 15 residues. Per germline, CDR1 SEHNR and CDR2 FQNEAQ (reference sequence). The CDR3 protein is CASSPPTGTSSEQYF. CDR3 nucleotide sequence: TGTGCCAGCAGCCCCCCGACAGGGACCTCGTCCGAGCAGTACTTC.

The chain links TRBV7-9 to TRBJ2-1, with 10 bases aligning to TRBD2. This CDR3 spans 15 amino acids. Trimming took 1 base from V and 7 from J; bases not matched to a gene: 4. CDR1 and CDR2 from the germline V gene are SEHNR and FQNEAQ (reference sequence). CDR3 sequence (DNA): TGTGCCAGCAGCTTAGTACTAGCGGGAAATAATGAGCAGTTCTTC. Amino acids: CASSLVLAGNNEQFF. The full variable domain, rest sourced from reference TRBV7-9 and TRBJ2-1, is DTGVSQNPRHKITKRGQNVTFRCDPISEHNRLYWYRQTLGQGPEFLTYFQNEAQLEKSRLLSDRFSAERPKGSFSTLEIQRTEQGDSAMYLCASSLVLAGNNEQFFGPGTRLTVL.

This chain connects TRBV6-5 to TRBJ1-3; D possibly corresponds to TRBD1 (5 bases). Germline V lookup: CDR1 MNHEY, CDR2 SVGAGI. The CDR3 contains 15 residues. Deletions cut 7 bases from V and 1 base from J, with 14 bases between. The CDR3 bases are TGTGCCAGCAACGCCGGACACTTATCTGGAAACACCATATATTTT. Its translation is CASNAGHLSGNTIYF.

This clone has more than one count but fewer than ten. The genes are TRBV27 and TRBJ2-5; possibly TRBD1 or TRBD2 for D (5 bases each). Germline CDR1 and CDR2: MNHEY and SMNVEV (reference sequence). V was shortened by 2 bases and J by 5 bases, with 18 bases between the two germline ends. This CDR3 is built from 16 residues. This CDR3 reads CASSLKWGTPAETQYF. For the CDR3, the DNA is TGTGCCAGCAGTTTAAAATGGGGGACCCCTGCGGAGACCCAGTACTTC.

The rearrangement links TRBV6-6 to TRBJ1-1, with 8 bases matching TRBD1. Germline trimming cut 4 bases from V and 1 base from J; bases unmatched to any gene: 8. The CDR3 has 16 amino acids. Germline lookup yields CDR1 MNHNY and CDR2 SVGAGI (reference sequence). The CDR3 loop is CASSFWDRIENTEAFF. CDR3 DNA: TGTGCCAGCAGTTTCTGGGACAGGATCGAGAACACTGAAGCTTTCTTT.

V is TRBV14 and J is TRBJ1-5; D is unresolved. V shed 0 bases and J shed 2 bases, with 5 bases lying between them. The germline gives CDR1 SGHDN, CDR2 FVKESK. This CDR3 has 14 amino acids. The CDR3 here is CASSQDGGNQPQHF. DNA for the CDR3: TGTGCCAGCAGCCAAGATGGGGGCAATCAGCCCCAGCATTTT.

The V and J genes are TRBV2 and TRBJ2-3, with D maybe TRBD2 (5 bases). V was cut by 6 bases and J by 1 base, with 11 bases left in between. The CDR3 is 14 residues long. In germline, CDR1 is SNHLY, CDR2 FYNNEI. The CDR3 sequence: CASRRAVGTDTQYF. CDR3 nucleotide sequence: TGTGCCAGCAGGAGAGCGGTTGGCACAGATACGCAGTATTTT. The full variable domain, in which reference TRBV2 and TRBJ2-3 provide the parts outside the CDR3, is EPEVTQTPSHQVTQMGQEVILRCVPISNHLYFYWYRQILGQKVEFLVSFYNNEISEKSEIFDDQFSVERPDGSNFTLKIRSTKLEDSAMYFCASRRAVGTDTQYFGPGTRLTVL.

This clone was seen once. This chain links TRBV10-3 with TRBJ2-1, with TRBD2 matching 11 bases. Trimming took 10 bases from V and 4 from J; bases not matched to a gene: 6. Germline assignment: CDR1 ENHRY and CDR2 SYGVKD. CDR3 length: 14 residues. The CDR3 sequence is CATTGTSGYNEQFF. CDR3 nucleotide sequence: TGTGCCACAACCGGGACTAGCGGATACAATGAGCAGTTCTTC.

This chain uses TRBV6-5 with TRBJ1-4; no definite D call. From germline, CDR1 is MNHEY and CDR2 SVGAGI. Trimming took off 5 bases at V and 2 bases at J, with 9 bases between the two ends. The CDR3 is 14 amino acids. The CDR3 loop reads CASSPGSTNEKLFF. As DNA, the CDR3 is TGTGCCAGCAGTCCCGGGAGCACTAATGAAAAACTGTTTTTT.